This T cell receptor (beta chain) derives from a study of T-cell memory formation after mild COVID-19. About the study: Largely, the TCR clusters proved donor specific.

TCRdb analysed the 5' RACE reads with MiXCR anew, one entry per CDR3 protein. In the table there are 140,000 or so distinct CDR3 sequences, about 6.1% of which are singletons. This clonotype was seen ten or more times. Germline CDR1 and CDR2: DFQATT and SNEGSKA (reference sequence). J was trimmed by 1 base and V by 0 bases; bases with no gene match: 6. The CDR3 spans 16 residues. The sequenced sample was PBMCs or a T cell subset sorted from them (not recorded which). This clonotype was obtained from an adult woman who had mild COVID-19 (a few samples of this study predate the infection). Cell type and time point are not known. The rearrangement links TRBV20-1 to TRBJ1-5; TRBD1 matches 7 bases. The CDR3 bases are TGCAGTGCTAGAGATCTAACAGGGGCGAGCAATCAGCCCCAGCATTTT. This translates into CSARDLTGASNQPQHF.